The 27 T cell receptor beta chains listed next were all sequenced from one sample in a study of OX40 agonist ivuxolimab in advanced cancers. This table comes from immunoSEQ multiplex PCR, and its TCRdb copy is limited to in-frame clones, with some not included. In the table there are more than 35,000 clones, more than 70% of which are singletons. Sequencing was performed on CD4+ or CD8+ T cells sorted from blood, taken in a trial of the OX40 agonist ivuxolimab. Receptor source: an adult with an advanced solid tumor such as melanoma, head and neck, liver or kidney cancer.

The CDR3 loop is CASSYSNEQFF. The CDR3, as DNA: TGTGCCAGCAGTTACTCCAATGAGCAGTTCTTC. The chain employs TRBV6-6 and TRBJ2-1; D is unresolved. From germline, CDR1 is MNHNY and CDR2 SVGAGI (reference sequence). There are 11 residues in the CDR3. The V and J ends lost 0 bases and 6 bases respectively, with 0 bases between them.

The chain links TRBV4-3 to TRBJ2-1; no definite D call. V was pared by 3 bases and J by 7 bases, with 16 bases between. Germline assignment: CDR1 LGHNA and CDR2 YSLEER. CDR3 size: 15 residues. The CDR3 is CASSHFRTQRNEQFF. The CDR3 coding sequence is TGCGCCAGCAGCCACTTCAGGACCCAAAGGAATGAGCAGTTCTTC.

This clone was seen only a few times. The chain employs TRBV10-3 and TRBJ1-1, with unresolved D. CDR3 length: 14 residues. Trimming took 8 bases from V and 3 from J, leaving 16 bases between them. CDR1 is ENHRY and CDR2 is SYGVKD in the germline V gene. CDR3 amino acids: CAIQKAVRDTEAFF. In DNA, the CDR3 is TGTGCCATCCAAAAGGCAGTTAGGGACACTGAAGCTTTCTTT.

This clone was seen only a few times. V gene TRBV12-5 combines with J gene TRBJ2-1; no definite D call. Germline V lookup: CDR1 LGHNT, CDR2 FRNRAP. V was trimmed by 5 bases and J by 3 bases, leaving 17 bases between them. The CDR3 contains 16 residues. The DNA of the CDR3 is TGTGCTAGTGGTCCTAGAGGAAGCGCGGACTACAATGAGCAGTTCTTC. Its protein product is CASGPRGSADYNEQFF.

A single count supports this clone. V usage is TRBV19 and J usage is TRBJ1-5; 8 bases map to TRBD1. With 6 bases clipped from V and 1 base from J, the junction kept 5 bases outside the gene matches. CDR3 length: 15 amino acids. Germline CDR1 and CDR2: LNHDA and SQIVND (reference sequence). This CDR3 reads CASRRTGTSNQPQHF. The CDR3 nucleotides are TGTGCCAGTAGAAGGACAGGGACAAGCAATCAGCCCCAGCATTTT.

This clone came up once. This rearrangement joins TRBV29-1 to TRBJ2-7; tentatively, D is TRBD1 (6 bases). Germline CDR1 reads SQVTM; CDR2 reads ANQGSEA. The CDR3 covers 12 residues. The V and J ends lost 3 bases and 5 bases respectively, with 11 bases between them. The CDR3 loop is CSVDTGLDEQYF. The CDR3 region has the DNA TGCAGCGTTGATACAGGGTTAGACGAGCAGTACTTC.

The chain couples TRBV5-1 to TRBJ1-1, with D uncertain. Per the germline V gene, CDR1 is SGHRS and CDR2 is YFSETQ. V gave up 3 bases and J gave up 5 bases, with 11 bases separating them. This CDR3 comprises 13 residues. Written as DNA, the CDR3 is TGCGCCAGCAGCTCCGTGGGAGTAACTGAAGCTTTCTTT. Encoded protein: CASSSVGVTEAFF.

The chain recombines TRBV10-3 with TRBJ1-6; D is unresolved. V gave up 3 bases and J gave up 8 bases, with 11 bases separating them. CDR3 size: 14 residues. CDR1 and CDR2 (germline): ENHRY, SYGVKD. CDR3 bases: TGTGCCATCAGTGACCGCGGCGGGGATTCACCCCTCCACTTT. It encodes CAISDRGGDSPLHF.

This clone was detected ten times or more. This chain joins TRBV2 and TRBJ2-1, with 11 bases matching TRBD2. V gave up 3 bases and J gave up 10 bases; unmatched junction bases: 8. The CDR3 has 15 residues. From germline, CDR1 is SNHLY and CDR2 FYNNEI. The CDR3 DNA sequence: TGTGCCAGCAGTGAGACTAGCGGGACTTTTAGGGAGCAGTTCTTC. It is translated as CASSETSGTFREQFF.

CDR3: CASSQVGTQPYEQYF. Written as DNA, the CDR3 is TGCGCCAGCAGCCAAGTCGGGACCCAGCCCTACGAGCAGTACTTC. V is TRBV4-1 and J is TRBJ2-7; either TRBD1 or TRBD2 may supply D (5 bases each). The V and J ends lost 1 base and 2 bases respectively, with 12 bases between them. From germline, CDR1 is MGHRA and CDR2 YSYEKL. The CDR3 is 15 amino acids.

The chain couples TRBV19 to TRBJ1-5, with 8 nucleotides matching TRBD1. Germline V gene sequence: CDR1 LNHDA, CDR2 SQIVND (reference sequence). V was pared by 4 bases and J by 7 bases, with 6 bases of the junction left unmatched. CDR3 length equals 14 residues. The DNA for the CDR3 is TGTGCCAGTAGTACGACAGGGGACGGACAGCCCCAGCATTTT. It specifies CASSTTGDGQPQHF. The full variable domain, completed using reference TRBV19 and TRBJ1-5, is DGGITQSPKYLFRKEGQNVTLSCEQNLNHDAMYWYRQDPGQGLRLIYYSQIVNDFQKGDIAEGYSVSREKKESFPLTVTSAQKNPTAFYLCASSTTGDGQPQHFGDGTRLSIL.

J is TRBJ1-2 and V is TRBV19; the match to TRBD1 covers 8 bases. Per the germline V gene, CDR1 is LNHDA and CDR2 is SQIVND (reference sequence). The V gene end was trimmed by 7 bases and the J gene end by 2 bases; junction bases not matched to a gene: 6. The CDR3 spans 14 residues. CDR3 in DNA: TGTGCCAGTATGCGGACAGGGACCAACTATGGCTACACCTTC. Amino acids: CASMRTGTNYGYTF.

The chain joins TRBV12-5 to TRBJ2-2; D is perhaps TRBD1 (6 bases). The V gene's germline CDR1 is LGHNT and CDR2 FRNRAP. Trimming left V 7 bases short and J 1 base short, with 13 bases between. The CDR3 covers 15 residues. This CDR3 reads CASAGDTLNTGELFF. The DNA of the CDR3 is TGTGCTAGTGCCGGGGACACCCTGAACACCGGGGAGCTGTTTTTT.

This chain joins TRBV4-2 and TRBJ2-7; D unclear. Germline V gene lookup returns CDR1 LGHNA and CDR2 YNFKEQ. The CDR3 totals 15 residues. V was pared by 0 bases and J by 0 bases, with 9 bases between. The CDR3 nucleotides read TGTGCCAGCAGCCAAGATTTCAAGGGCTCCTACGAGCAGTACTTC. Translation gives CASSQDFKGSYEQYF.

V is TRBV9 and J is TRBJ2-1, with D maybe TRBD1 (6 bases). The CDR3 consists of 15 residues. The germline gives CDR1 SGDLS, CDR2 YYNGEE. Trimming stripped 5 bases from V and 0 bases from J, with 12 bases between. The CDR3 nucleotides are TGTGCCAGCAGTTTAGGGGGTTTCTCCTACAATGAGCAGTTCTTC. Encoded protein: CASSLGGFSYNEQFF. The full variable domain, rest sourced from reference TRBV9 and TRBJ2-1, is DSGVTQTPKHLITATGQRVTLRCSPRSGDLSVYWYQQSLDQGLQFLIQYYNGEERAKGNILERFSAQQFPDLHSELNLSSLELGDSALYFCASSLGGFSYNEQFFGPGTRLTVL.

This chain connects TRBV7-2 to TRBJ2-1; 11 nucleotides agree with TRBD1. The CDR3 covers 15 residues. Germline CDR1 is SGHTA and CDR2 is FQGNSA. Unmatched junction bases numbered 10, after V lost 6 bases and J lost 9 bases. The CDR3 bases are TGTGCCAGCAGACTACCGGGACAGGGGGGTCCTGAGCAGTTCTTC. Translation gives CASRLPGQGGPEQFF.

The chain joins TRBV6-5 to TRBJ2-7, with a tentative D call TRBD2 (6 bases). V was trimmed by 2 bases and J by 2 bases, leaving 13 bases between them. The CDR3 is 15 amino acids. Germline V gives CDR1 MNHEY, CDR2 SVGAGI. CDR3 sequence reads: CASSYGGLGAYEQYF. The CDR3 region has the DNA TGTGCCAGCAGTTACGGGGGGTTAGGCGCCTACGAGCAGTACTTC.

This rearrangement joins TRBV10-2 to TRBJ2-3; 7 bases line up with TRBD2. The CDR3 runs to 17 residues. CDR1 and CDR2 (germline): WSHSY, SAAADI. V was clipped by 7 bases and J by 0 bases; unmatched bases: 13. The CDR3 loop reads CASTSGRARPSTDTQYF. CDR3 nucleotide sequence: TGCGCCAGCACCAGTGGGAGGGCCCGACCTAGCACAGATACGCAGTATTTT.

This clone was seen just once. The rearrangement links TRBV7-8 to TRBJ2-3; TRBD2 is a possible D gene (5 bases). Germline V CDR1 and CDR2: SGHVS, FQNEAQ. The CDR3 is made up of 16 amino acids. Trimming removed 5 bases at V and 0 bases at J, with 15 bases between. The CDR3 reads CASSRIDYTSTDTQYF. The CDR3 DNA reads as TGTGCCAGCAGCCGGATAGACTACACTAGCACAGATACGCAGTATTTT.

The chain carries TRBV10-3 and TRBJ2-5, with D tentatively TRBD1 or TRBD2 (5 bases each). From germline, CDR1 is ENHRY and CDR2 SYGVKD. Deletions cut 7 bases from V and 4 bases from J, with 13 bases between. CDR3 length equals 13 residues. The CDR3 loop reads CAIMRRGAETQYF. The CDR3 nucleotides are TGTGCCATCATGAGGCGAGGGGCAGAGACCCAGTACTTC.

CDR3 DNA: TGTGCCAGCAGAACCACAGCTAACACTGAAGCTTTCTTT. Its protein product is CASRTTANTEAFF. This chain joins TRBV6-1 and TRBJ1-1, with unresolved D. The V end was cut by 6 bases, the J end by 2 bases, with 10 bases between. Germline V CDR1 and CDR2: MNHNS, SASEGT. The CDR3 runs to 13 residues.

This rearrangement joins TRBV7-9 to TRBJ1-2, with TRBD1 matching over 9 bases. The trim removed 5 bases at V and 7 bases at J, leaving 11 bases unmatched. The CDR3 totals 15 residues. CDR1 and CDR2 (germline): SEHNR, FQNEAQ (reference sequence). CDR3 DNA sequence: TGTGCCAGCAGCCTAACCCGGGACAGGGAACGTGGCTACACCTTC. It translates to CASSLTRDRERGYTF. Full variable domain (rest looked up from reference TRBV7-9 and TRBJ1-2): DTGVSQNPRHKITKRGQNVTFRCDPISEHNRLYWYRQTLGQGPEFLTYFQNEAQLEKSRLLSDRFSAERPKGSFSTLEIQRTEQGDSAMYLCASSLTRDRERGYTFGSGTRLTVV.

To note about this clone: A read error may produce the germline difference seen at one junction end. The V gene is TRBV6-4, the J gene TRBJ2-1; 11 bases are shared with TRBD2. Germline V gene data show CDR1 as MRHNA and CDR2 as SNTAGT. The CDR3 loop spans 16 amino acids. CDR3: CASSDFVAGGYSEQFF. CDR3 DNA: TGTGCCAGCAGTGACTTCGTAGCGGGAGGGTACAGTGAGCAGTTCTTC.

The chain recombines TRBV19 with TRBJ1-1; D may be TRBD1 (6 bases). The CDR3 is 13 residues long. CDR1 and CDR2 (germline): LNHDA, SQIVND (reference sequence). V lost 6 bases to trimming and J lost 2 bases, with 10 bases between them. Here the CDR3 reads CASRQGLNTEAFF. DNA of the CDR3: TGTGCCAGTAGACAGGGCCTAAACACTGAAGCTTTCTTT.

The chain employs TRBV25-1 and TRBJ1-1; D is unresolved. The length of the CDR3 is 14 residues. The V gene lost 4 bases and the J gene lost 1 base, with 10 bases spanning the gap. CDR1 MGHDK and CDR2 SYGVNS come from the germline V gene. This chain's CDR3 is CASSALWGNTEAFF. The CDR3 nucleotides are TGTGCCAGCAGTGCCCTATGGGGGAACACTGAAGCTTTCTTT.

The rearrangement joins TRBV27 to TRBJ1-2; 8 positions agree with TRBD1. The CDR3 is 16 amino acids. Germline trimming cut 1 base from V and 4 bases from J; bases unmatched to any gene: 8. Germline V gives CDR1 MNHEY, CDR2 SMNVEV (reference sequence). In nucleotides, the CDR3 is TGTGCCAGCAGTTTATACGGGAACAGGGGGACCTATGGCTACACCTTC. Amino acids: CASSLYGNRGTYGYTF.

By share of the sample, this clone is medium-sized. The chain links TRBV7-9 to TRBJ1-1; the D is unclear. CDR1 is SEHNR and CDR2 is FQNEAQ in the germline V gene (reference sequence). This CDR3 spans 13 amino acids. Trimming took off 4 bases at V and 3 bases at J, with 9 bases between the two ends. The CDR3 nucleotides are TGTGCCAGCAGCTCGACACCCCACACTGAAGCTTTCTTT. This gives the protein CASSSTPHTEAFF.